The 32 T cell receptor beta chains presented below share a single source sample, sequenced in a study of CD8 T cells in ankylosing spondylitis. Whole-study findings and limits: Seemingly distinctive of ankylosing spondylitis blood was a TCR beta motif formed by eight highly homologous variants.

MiXCR, applied by TCRdb to the 5' RACE reads, yields one record per CDR3 protein. Of about 800,000 distinct CDR3 sequences detected, approximately 12% appear once; the ten largest clones hold just over 0.5%. The antigens these receptors bind are not known. The sample taken for sequencing was blood, either unsorted or a sorted T cell fraction (not recorded which). All receptors come from a male donor with ankylosing spondylitis.

The V call is TRBV10-3, the J call TRBJ1-1; possible D gene TRBD1, 5 bases. The CDR3 totals 15 residues. The germline V gene has CDR1 ENHRY and CDR2 SYGVKD. Trimming took 4 bases from V and 4 from J, leaving 16 bases between them. CDR3: CAISVGVQGPTEAFF. The DNA for the CDR3 is TGTGCCATCAGTGTGGGGGTCCAGGGCCCCACTGAAGCTTTCTTT.

This chain connects TRBV28 to TRBJ2-7; no clear D gene. Germline CDR1 is MDHEN and CDR2 is SYDVKM. The V end lost 10 bases, the J end lost 6 bases, and 16 bases lay between the germline ends. CDR3 size: 12 residues. As DNA, the CDR3 is TGTGCCACCACCGACCTTCTCGGCGAGCAGTACTTC. It yields the protein CATTDLLGEQYF.

The chain combines TRBV4-3 with TRBJ2-6, with D unclear. V shed 3 bases and J shed 0 bases, with 9 bases lying between them. Germline values: CDR1 LGHNA, CDR2 YSLEER. This CDR3 spans 16 amino acids. CDR3 residues: CASSQIRISGANVLTF. The CDR3, as DNA: TGCGCCAGCAGCCAGATCCGGATCTCTGGGGCCAACGTCCTGACTTTC.

This clonotype turned up a few times. CDR3 residues: CASSEGPHQPQHF. The CDR3 coding sequence is TGCGCCAGCAGCGAGGGGCCCCATCAGCCCCAGCATTTT. The chain employs TRBV5-1 and TRBJ1-5; TRBD1 is a possible D gene (5 bases). CDR1 SGHRS and CDR2 YFSETQ come from the germline V gene. This CDR3 region has 13 residues. V lost 4 bases and J lost 5, with 10 bases in between.

The rearrangement joins TRBV6-5 to TRBJ2-1; D might be TRBD1 (6 bases). This CDR3 is built from 15 residues. Germline V gene data show CDR1 as MNHEY and CDR2 as SVGAGI. V lost 2 bases and J lost 8, with 16 bases in between. The CDR3 spells CASSYVQGPRDEQFF. For the CDR3, the DNA is TGTGCCAGCAGTTACGTACAGGGCCCAAGGGATGAGCAGTTCTTC.

The chain joins TRBV7-2 to TRBJ2-1, with unresolved D. This CDR3 is 14 amino acids long. Germline lookup yields CDR1 SGHTA and CDR2 FQGNSA. With 1 base removed from V and 6 bases from J, the gap between germline ends came to 10 bases. Here the CDR3 reads CASSLGRARNEQFF. DNA of the CDR3: TGTGCCAGCAGCTTAGGTCGTGCTCGCAATGAGCAGTTCTTC. The variable domain in full, completed from reference TRBV7-2 and TRBJ2-1, reads GAGVSQSPSNKVTEKGKDVELRCDPISGHTALYWYRQSLGQGLEFLIYFQGNSAPDKSGLPSDRFSAERTGGSVSTLTIQRTQQEDSAVYLCASSLGRARNEQFFGPGTRLTVL.

The chain recombines TRBV10-3 with TRBJ2-1; D may correspond to TRBD1 or TRBD2 (6 bases each). Trimming removed 2 bases from V and 8 bases from J, with 16 bases in between. From germline, CDR1 is ENHRY and CDR2 SYGVKD. There are 15 residues in the CDR3. The CDR3 region is CAISEGRGRVDEQFF. The CDR3 DNA is TGTGCCATCAGTGAGGGCCGGGGGCGCGTCGATGAGCAGTTCTTC.

The chain couples TRBV29-1 to TRBJ2-1; D unresolved. With 4 bases removed from V and 7 bases from J, the gap between germline ends came to 17 bases. CDR1 is SQVTM, CDR2 ANQGSEA, per germline. This CDR3 spans 14 amino acids. CDR3 amino acids: CSVAGLNSGNEQFF. DNA of the CDR3: TGCAGCGTTGCAGGATTAAATTCCGGGAATGAGCAGTTCTTC.

The chain employs TRBV20-1 and TRBJ1-4; possibly TRBD1 for D (5 bases). Trimming cost V 4 bases and J 0 bases, with 9 bases left between them. Germline values: CDR1 DFQATT, CDR2 SNEGSKA (reference sequence). The CDR3 has 14 amino acids. In nucleotides, the CDR3 is TGCAGTGCTACAGGGTTTCCAACTAATGAAAAACTGTTTTTT. Translation gives CSATGFPTNEKLFF.

The rearrangement uses TRBV5-6 and TRBJ2-3, with 9 bases that match TRBD1. V shed 0 bases and J 4 bases; nucleotides not matched to a gene: 3. The CDR3 runs 15 residues. Germline lookup yields CDR1 SGHDT and CDR2 YYEEEE. The CDR3 region is CASSLVDRGADTQYF. Here the CDR3 DNA reads TGTGCCAGCAGCTTGGTGGACAGGGGTGCAGATACGCAGTATTTT.

This clonotype has only a few counts. The genes are TRBV5-1 and TRBJ2-1; 9 bases line up with TRBD2. Looked up from germline, CDR1 is SGHRS and CDR2 is YFSETQ. After removal of 6 bases from V and 8 bases from J, the junction contained 12 bases not matched to a gene. CDR3 length: 15 amino acids. In nucleotides, the CDR3 is TGCGCCAGCACAGGGGGAATTAGCGGGAGTGATGAGCAGTTCTTC. Protein product: CASTGGISGSDEQFF.

This clonotype was picked up many times. V and J are TRBV29-1 and TRBJ2-2; D gene ambiguous. This CDR3 is built from 12 residues. With 5 bases removed from V and 3 bases from J, the gap between germline ends came to 7 bases. Germline V gene data show CDR1 as SQVTM and CDR2 as ANQGSEA. The DNA for the CDR3 is TGCAGCGTTCGACGCTACACCGGGGAGCTGTTTTTT. Its protein product is CSVRRYTGELFF.

This clonotype was seen repeatedly, ten times or more. This chain links TRBV7-2 with TRBJ2-1, with TRBD1 matching 9 bases. The V gene's germline CDR1 is SGHTA and CDR2 FQGNSA. V shed 2 bases and J 7 bases; nucleotides not matched to a gene: 3. The length of the CDR3 is 14 residues. The CDR3 nucleotides read TGTGCCAGCAGCTTAAGACAGGGGGAGAATGAGCAGTTCTTC. Protein: CASSLRQGENEQFF.

This clonotype appeared a few times. The chain recombines TRBV11-2 with TRBJ2-1; D remains ambiguous. CDR3 length: 13 amino acids. Germline V lookup: CDR1 SGHAT, CDR2 FQNNGV. Deletions cut 0 bases from V and 6 bases from J, with 6 bases between. The CDR3 coding sequence is TGTGCCAGCAGCTTAGATTACAGCAATGAGCAGTTCTTC. This translates into CASSLDYSNEQFF.

A few counts support this clonotype. The rearrangement uses TRBV24-1 and TRBJ1-1, with D unresolved. CDR1 and CDR2 (germline): KGHDR, SFDVKD. V shed 1 base and J shed 10 bases, with 12 bases lying between them. The CDR3 is 13 residues long. CDR3 DNA: TGTGCCACCAGTGATTTAGCTGGTGTTCGAGCTTTCTTT. Its translation is CATSDLAGVRAFF.

This clonotype has more than one count but fewer than ten. This chain connects TRBV6-2 or TRBV6-3 to TRBJ2-3, with 11 bases lining up with TRBD2. The V gene end was trimmed by 0 bases and the J gene end by 6 bases; junction bases not matched to a gene: 8. This CDR3 has 17 amino acids. Germline CDR1 reads MNHEY; CDR2 reads SVGEGT. The CDR3 region has the DNA TGTGCCAGCAGTTACTCGAGGGGACTAGCGGACCTTGATACGCAGTATTTT. This codes for CASSYSRGLADLDTQYF.

This clonotype appeared many times. The V gene is TRBV20-1, the J gene TRBJ2-3; D is unresolved. CDR3 size: 14 residues. Trimming took off 0 bases at V and 0 bases at J, with 7 bases between the two ends. The germline CDR1 and CDR2 sequences are DFQATT and SNEGSKA (reference sequence). CDR3 sequence: CSARDPGSTDTQYF. In nucleotides, the CDR3 is TGCAGTGCTAGAGACCCAGGCAGCACAGATACGCAGTATTTT.

The chain couples TRBV5-4 to TRBJ2-2; D is ambiguous. Looked up from germline, CDR1 is SGHNT and CDR2 is YYREEE (reference sequence). Trimming stripped 4 bases from V and 9 bases from J, with 13 bases between. The CDR3 runs 13 residues. The CDR3 nucleotides read TGTGCCAGCAGCCCTACCGGTCGCCGGGAGCTGTTTTTT. The encoded protein is CASSPTGRRELFF.

This clonotype was recorded at least ten times. At one boundary the junction diverges from the germline segment, which might be a read error. The chain uses TRBV6-5 and TRBJ1-1; weak D call: TRBD1 (6 bases). The CDR3 spans 16 residues. The V gene's germline CDR1 is MNHEY and CDR2 SVGAGI. CDR3 protein: CASSYIGGRFTPEAFF. The CDR3 nucleotides read TGTGCCAGCAGTTATATAGGGGGACGATTTACTCCTGAGGCTTTCTTT.

J is TRBJ2-3 and V is TRBV24-1; D might be TRBD1 (6 bases). The CDR3 runs 15 residues. Trimming stripped 4 bases from V and 0 bases from J, with 10 bases between. Germline CDR1 reads KGHDR; CDR2 reads SFDVKD. CDR3 sequence (DNA): TGTGCCACCAGTGAACGGACAGTTAGCACAGATACGCAGTATTTT. This sequence encodes CATSERTVSTDTQYF.

Only a few counts were recorded for this clonotype. The genes are TRBV10-3 and TRBJ2-5; D unclear. The CDR3 loop spans 12 amino acids. V dropped 3 bases and J dropped 4 bases, with 6 bases sitting between them. The V gene's germline CDR1 is ENHRY and CDR2 SYGVKD. This CDR3 reads CAISERGETQYF. The CDR3 DNA sequence: TGTGCCATCAGTGAAAGAGGAGAGACCCAGTACTTC.

This clonotype was observed a handful of times. The chain joins TRBV12-5 to TRBJ2-3, with D perhaps matching TRBD2 (6 bases). The germline V and J ends were trimmed by 6 bases and 0 bases, with 10 bases remaining between them. The CDR3 has 14 residues. Germline V gene lookup returns CDR1 LGHNT and CDR2 FRNRAP. The CDR3 nucleotides are TGTGCTAGTGGCCCGGGACTGAGCACAGATACGCAGTATTTT. It specifies CASGPGLSTDTQYF.

This clonotype has a single count. The chain employs TRBV5-6 and TRBJ2-7; D possibly matches TRBD1 or TRBD2 (5 bases each). CDR1 and CDR2 (germline): SGHDT, YYEEEE. The CDR3 contains 13 residues. V lost 9 bases and J 3 bases, leaving 16 bases between the germline ends. The CDR3 spells CAIGPGDLYEQYF. As DNA, the CDR3 is TGTGCCATCGGCCCCGGGGACCTCTACGAGCAGTACTTC. The variable domain in full, with the rest retrieved from reference TRBV5-6 and TRBJ2-7, is DAGVTQSPTHLIKTRGQQVTLRCSPKSGHDTVSWYQQALGQGPQFIFQYYEEEERQRGNFPDRFSGHQFPNYSSELNVNALLLGDSALYLCAIGPGDLYEQYFGPGTRLTVT.

This clonotype was seen a few times. The chain couples TRBV20-1 to TRBJ1-1, with D unclear. Germline assignment: CDR1 DFQATT and CDR2 SNEGSKA (reference sequence). V dropped 7 bases and J dropped 1 base, with 10 bases sitting between them. This CDR3 has 12 residues. The CDR3: CSGLDPNTEAFF. The CDR3 DNA follows: TGCAGTGGGCTGGACCCGAACACTGAAGCTTTCTTT.

This clonotype occurred a few times. This sequence joins TRBV5-6 and TRBJ1-4, with 8 bases identical to TRBD1. With 6 bases clipped from V and 8 bases from J, the junction kept 9 bases outside the gene matches. The CDR3 covers 14 residues. Germline V gene sequence: CDR1 SGHDT, CDR2 YYEEEE. CDR3 residues: CASNSMTGDEKLFF. CDR3 bases: TGTGCCAGCAATTCCATGACAGGGGACGAAAAACTGTTTTTT.

The chain couples TRBV28 to TRBJ2-1; TRBD2 matches 10 bases. This CDR3 has 16 amino acids. CDR1 MDHEN and CDR2 SYDVKM come from the germline V gene. The J segment lost 3 bases and the V segment lost 2 bases, leaving 4 bases of the junction unmatched. The CDR3 protein is CASSLPLAGNYNEQFF. The CDR3 DNA follows: TGTGCCAGCAGTTTACCACTAGCGGGAAACTACAATGAGCAGTTCTTC.

This rearrangement joins TRBV7-2 to TRBJ2-7; weak D call: TRBD1 (6 bases). V lost 1 base, J lost 9 bases, and 13 bases lay in between. The CDR3 spans 13 residues. CDR1 is SGHTA, CDR2 FQGNSA, per germline. Here the CDR3 DNA reads TGTGCCAGCAGCTTAGTAAGGTTACAGGGGCAGTACTTC. It is translated as CASSLVRLQGQYF.

This clonotype has a handful of counts. The chain carries TRBV12-3 or TRBV12-4 and TRBJ2-1; the D gene is possibly TRBD2 (7 bases). This CDR3 comprises 15 residues. V lost 3 bases to trimming and J lost 10 bases, with 19 bases between them. CDR3 amino acids: CASSFQGRRGGEQFF. CDR3 DNA: TGTGCCAGCAGTTTCCAGGGGAGGAGGGGGGGGGAGCAGTTCTTC.

The rearrangement uses TRBV5-1 and TRBJ2-1; 8 nucleotides align to TRBD1. Germline CDR1 and CDR2: SGHRS and YFSETQ. CDR3 length equals 12 residues. V dropped 5 bases and J dropped 5; count of bases not matched to a gene: 0. CDR3 in amino acids: CASRTGDNEQFF. The CDR3 nucleotides read TGCGCCAGCAGGACAGGGGACAATGAGCAGTTCTTC.

The V call is TRBV27, the J call TRBJ2-1; D is perhaps TRBD2 (5 bases). V was shortened by 0 bases and J by 2 bases, with 11 bases between the two germline ends. Germline CDR1 and CDR2: MNHEY and SMNVEV (reference sequence). CDR3 length equals 16 residues. The CDR3 DNA is TGTGCCAGCAGTTTATCCTCACTAGTAACCTACAATGAGCAGTTCTTC. This encodes CASSLSSLVTYNEQFF.

The chain carries TRBV7-2 and TRBJ2-3; TRBD1 might be the D (6 bases). Germline CDR1 is SGHTA and CDR2 is FQGNSA. Trimming pared 4 bases from V and 0 bases from J, leaving 14 bases between. The CDR3 spans 16 residues. The CDR3 DNA sequence: TGTGCCAGCAGCTCCCGACAGGCCCTCAGCACAGATACGCAGTATTTT. It codes for CASSSRQALSTDTQYF.

The V gene is TRBV7-8, the J gene TRBJ1-5; unclear D gene. The germline V and J ends were trimmed by 1 base and 0 bases, with 13 bases remaining between them. In germline, CDR1 is SGHVS, CDR2 FQNEAQ. This CDR3 spans 17 amino acids. In nucleotides, the CDR3 is TGTGCCAGCAGCTTAGATCGGGCAGTCCTTAGCAATCAGCCCCAGCATTTT. This encodes CASSLDRAVLSNQPQHF.